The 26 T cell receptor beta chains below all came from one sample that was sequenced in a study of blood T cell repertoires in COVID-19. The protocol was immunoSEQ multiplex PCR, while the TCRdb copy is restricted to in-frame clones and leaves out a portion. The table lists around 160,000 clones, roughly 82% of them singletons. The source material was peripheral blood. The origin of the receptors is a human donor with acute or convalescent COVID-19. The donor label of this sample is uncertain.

The CDR3 DNA follows: TGTGCCTGGAGTGCGGGACTAGCGGGCGGGGAGCTGTTTTTT. It yields the protein CAWSAGLAGGELFF. The chain uses TRBV30 and TRBJ2-2; 12 bases fit TRBD2. Germline loops: CDR1 GTSNPN, CDR2 SVGIG (reference sequence). The CDR3 loop spans 14 amino acids. V dropped 1 base and J dropped 7; count of bases not matched to a gene: 1.

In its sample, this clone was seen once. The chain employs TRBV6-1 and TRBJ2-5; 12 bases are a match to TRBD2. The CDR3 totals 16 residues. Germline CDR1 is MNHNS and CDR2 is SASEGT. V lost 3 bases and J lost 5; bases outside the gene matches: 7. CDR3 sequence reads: CASSDPGLAGIETQYF. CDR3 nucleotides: TGTGCCAGCAGTGACCCGGGACTAGCGGGTATTGAGACCCAGTACTTC.

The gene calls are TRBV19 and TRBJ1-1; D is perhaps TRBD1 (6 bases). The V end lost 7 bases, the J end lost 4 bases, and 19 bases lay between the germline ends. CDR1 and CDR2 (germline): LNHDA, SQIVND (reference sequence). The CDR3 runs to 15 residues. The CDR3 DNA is TGTGCCAGTAATAAACAGGGACCTTTGGGCACTGAAGCTTTCTTT. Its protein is CASNKQGPLGTEAFF.

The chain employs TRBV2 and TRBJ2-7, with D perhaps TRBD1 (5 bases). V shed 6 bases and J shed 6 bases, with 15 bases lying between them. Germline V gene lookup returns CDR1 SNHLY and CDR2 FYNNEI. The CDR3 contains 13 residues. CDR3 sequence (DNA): TGTGCCAGCAGGGCGACTGGGGCCGGCGAGCAGTACTTC. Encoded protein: CASRATGAGEQYF.

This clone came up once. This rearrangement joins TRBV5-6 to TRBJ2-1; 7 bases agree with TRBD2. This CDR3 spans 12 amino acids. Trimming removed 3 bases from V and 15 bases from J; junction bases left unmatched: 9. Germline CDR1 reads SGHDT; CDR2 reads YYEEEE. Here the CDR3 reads CASSWGGSRWFF. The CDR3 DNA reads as TGTGCCAGCAGCTGGGGGGGTTCACGGTGGTTCTTC. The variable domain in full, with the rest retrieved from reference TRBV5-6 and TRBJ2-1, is DAGVTQSPTHLIKTRGQQVTLRCSPKSGHDTVSWYQQALGQGPQFIFQYYEEEERQRGNFPDRFSGHQFPNYSSELNVNALLLGDSALYLCASSWGGSRWFFGPGTRLTVL.

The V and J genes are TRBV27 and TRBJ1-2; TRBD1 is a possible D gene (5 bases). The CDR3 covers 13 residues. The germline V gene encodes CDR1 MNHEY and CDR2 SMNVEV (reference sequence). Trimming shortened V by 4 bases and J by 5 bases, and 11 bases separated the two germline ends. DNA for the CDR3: TGTGCCAGCAGTTCCAGGGTTGGGTATGGCTACACCTTC. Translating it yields CASSSRVGYGYTF.

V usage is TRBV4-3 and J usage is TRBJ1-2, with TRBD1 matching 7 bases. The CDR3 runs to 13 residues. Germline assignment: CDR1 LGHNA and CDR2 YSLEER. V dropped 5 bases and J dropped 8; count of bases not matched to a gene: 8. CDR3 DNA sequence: TGCGCCAGCAGCGCTGCAGGGGGTAGAGGCTACACCTTC. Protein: CASSAAGGRGYTF.

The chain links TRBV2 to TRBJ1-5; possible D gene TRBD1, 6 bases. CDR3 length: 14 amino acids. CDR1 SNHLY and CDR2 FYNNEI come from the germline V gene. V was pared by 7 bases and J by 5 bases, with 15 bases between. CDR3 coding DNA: TGTGCCAGCACGATAACAGGGAGGGATCAGCCCCAGCATTTT. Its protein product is CASTITGRDQPQHF.

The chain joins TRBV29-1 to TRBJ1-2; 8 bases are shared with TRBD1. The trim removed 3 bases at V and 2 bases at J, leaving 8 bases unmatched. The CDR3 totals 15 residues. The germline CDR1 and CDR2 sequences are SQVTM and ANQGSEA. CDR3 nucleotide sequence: TGCAGCGTTGATACGACGACAGGGGACAACTATGGCTACACCTTC. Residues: CSVDTTTGDNYGYTF. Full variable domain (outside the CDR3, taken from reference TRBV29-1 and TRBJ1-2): SAVISQKPSRDICQRGTSLTIQCQVDSQVTMMFWYRQQPGQSLTLIATANQGSEATYESGFVIDKFPISRPNLTFSTLTVSNMSPEDSSIYLCSVDTTTGDNYGYTFGSGTRLTVV.

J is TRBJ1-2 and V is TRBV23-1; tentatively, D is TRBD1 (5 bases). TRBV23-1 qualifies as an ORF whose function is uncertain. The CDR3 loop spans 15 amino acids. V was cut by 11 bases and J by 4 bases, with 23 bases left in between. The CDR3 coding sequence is TGCGCCTCCCGACAGTCTCCCTTACAACTCTATGGCTACACCTTC. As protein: CASRQSPLQLYGYTF.

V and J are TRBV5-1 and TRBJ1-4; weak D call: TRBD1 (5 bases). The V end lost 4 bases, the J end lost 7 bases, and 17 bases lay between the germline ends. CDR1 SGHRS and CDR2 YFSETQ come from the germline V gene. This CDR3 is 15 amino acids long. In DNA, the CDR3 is TGCGCCAGCAGCCCTGGGACTTTAGAGGGTGAAAAACTGTTTTTT. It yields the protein CASSPGTLEGEKLFF.

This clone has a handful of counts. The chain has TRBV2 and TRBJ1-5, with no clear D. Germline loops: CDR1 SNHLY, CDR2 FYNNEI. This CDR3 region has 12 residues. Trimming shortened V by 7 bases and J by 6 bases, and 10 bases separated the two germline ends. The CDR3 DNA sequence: TGTGCCAGCACGGCTAGTTCTCAGCCCCAGCATTTT. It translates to CASTASSQPQHF.

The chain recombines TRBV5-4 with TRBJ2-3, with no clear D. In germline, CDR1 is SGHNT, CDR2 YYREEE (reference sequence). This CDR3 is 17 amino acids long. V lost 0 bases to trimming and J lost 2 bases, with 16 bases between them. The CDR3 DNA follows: TGTGCCAGCAGCTTGGGATTGGGCAGGTTAACCACAGATACGCAGTATTTT. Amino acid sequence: CASSLGLGRLTTDTQYF.

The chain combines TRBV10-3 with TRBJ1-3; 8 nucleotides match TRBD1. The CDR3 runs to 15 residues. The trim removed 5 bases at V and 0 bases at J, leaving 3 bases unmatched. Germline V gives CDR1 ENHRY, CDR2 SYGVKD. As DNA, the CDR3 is TGTGCCATCAGTAAAACAGGGGGCTCTGGAAACACCATATATTTT. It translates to CAISKTGGSGNTIYF.

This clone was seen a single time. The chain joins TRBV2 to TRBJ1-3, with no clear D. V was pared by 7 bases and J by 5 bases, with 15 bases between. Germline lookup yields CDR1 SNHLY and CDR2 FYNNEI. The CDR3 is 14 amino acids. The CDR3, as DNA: TGTGCCAGCATGGACTGGACGTCTCGAAACACCATATATTTT. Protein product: CASMDWTSRNTIYF.

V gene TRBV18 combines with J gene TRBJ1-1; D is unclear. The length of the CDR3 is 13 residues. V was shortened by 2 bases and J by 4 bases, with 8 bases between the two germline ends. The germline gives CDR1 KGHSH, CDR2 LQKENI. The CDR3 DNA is TGTGCCAGCTCACCAGAGGGCGGCACTGAAGCTTTCTTT. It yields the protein CASSPEGGTEAFF.

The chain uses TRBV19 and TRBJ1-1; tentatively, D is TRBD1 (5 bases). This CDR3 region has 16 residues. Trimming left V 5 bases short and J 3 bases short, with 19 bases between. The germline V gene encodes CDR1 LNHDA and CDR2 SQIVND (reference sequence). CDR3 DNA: TGTGCCAGTAGTCTTCGGAAGACCCTAGGGGACACTGAAGCTTTCTTT. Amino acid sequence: CASSLRKTLGDTEAFF.

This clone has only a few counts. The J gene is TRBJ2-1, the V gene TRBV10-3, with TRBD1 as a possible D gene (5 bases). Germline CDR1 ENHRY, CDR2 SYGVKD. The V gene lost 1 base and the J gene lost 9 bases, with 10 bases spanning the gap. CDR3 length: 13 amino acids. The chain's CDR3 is CAISEYQGAEQFF. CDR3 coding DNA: TGTGCCATCAGTGAGTACCAGGGTGCTGAGCAGTTCTTC.

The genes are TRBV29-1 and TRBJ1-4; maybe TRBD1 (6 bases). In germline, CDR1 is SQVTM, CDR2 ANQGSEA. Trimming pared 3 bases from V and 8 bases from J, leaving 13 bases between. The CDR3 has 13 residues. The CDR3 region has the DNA TGCAGCGTTGATTTAGGGGGAGAAGAAAAACTGTTTTTT. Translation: CSVDLGGEEKLFF.

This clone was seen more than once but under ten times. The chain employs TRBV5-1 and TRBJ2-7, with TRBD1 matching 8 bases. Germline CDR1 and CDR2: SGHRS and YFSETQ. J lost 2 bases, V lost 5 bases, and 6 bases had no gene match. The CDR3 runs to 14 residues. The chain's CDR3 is CASRKGQGPYEQYF. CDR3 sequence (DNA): TGCGCCAGCAGAAAAGGACAGGGCCCCTACGAGCAGTACTTC. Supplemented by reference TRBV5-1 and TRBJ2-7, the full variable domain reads KAGVTQTPRYLIKTRGQQVTLSCSPISGHRSVSWYQQTPGQGLQFLFEYFSETQRNKGNFPGRFSGRQFSNSRSEMNVSTLELGDSALYLCASRKGQGPYEQYFGPGTRLTVT.

Written as DNA, the CDR3 is TGTGCCAGCAGCCGGCCTGGAGGTTACAATGAGCAGTTCTTC. It specifies CASSRPGGYNEQFF. This chain uses TRBV2 with TRBJ2-1, with D tentatively TRBD2 (5 bases). Trimming took 6 bases from V and 4 from J, leaving 13 bases between them. This CDR3 is built from 14 residues. The V gene's germline CDR1 is SNHLY and CDR2 FYNNEI.

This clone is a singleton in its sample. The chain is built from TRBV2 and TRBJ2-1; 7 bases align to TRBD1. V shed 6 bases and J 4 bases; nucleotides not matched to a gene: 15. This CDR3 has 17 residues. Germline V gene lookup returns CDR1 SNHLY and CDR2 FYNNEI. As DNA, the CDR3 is TGTGCCAGCAGGGGTGGTAGGGGGCTTGGGTCTTACAATGAGCAGTTCTTC. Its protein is CASRGGRGLGSYNEQFF.

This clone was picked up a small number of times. The CDR3 sequence is CASSLEPGLYGYTF. CDR3 sequence (DNA): TGTGCCAGCAGCTTAGAACCAGGGTTGTATGGCTACACCTTC. The chain uses TRBV7-9 and TRBJ1-2; a weak D match, TRBD1 (5 bases). The CDR3 is 14 residues long. Trimming shortened V by 1 base and J by 5 bases, and 11 bases separated the two germline ends. Germline loops: CDR1 SEHNR, CDR2 FQNEAQ (reference sequence). The whole variable domain, remainder taken from reference TRBV7-9 and TRBJ1-2, is DTGVSQNPRHKITKRGQNVTFRCDPISEHNRLYWYRQTLGQGPEFLTYFQNEAQLEKSRLLSDRFSAERPKGSFSTLEIQRTEQGDSAMYLCASSLEPGLYGYTFGSGTRLTVV.

The CDR3 nucleotides are TGTGCCACCGACGAGGACAGGGGGCGGGATGAGCAGTTCTTC. Translating gives CATDEDRGRDEQFF. The V gene is TRBV15, the J gene TRBJ2-1; 11 bases fit TRBD1. Germline CDR1 and CDR2: LNHNV and YYDKDF (reference sequence). Trimming cost V 8 bases and J 8 bases; bases outside gene matches: 8. The CDR3 loop spans 14 amino acids.

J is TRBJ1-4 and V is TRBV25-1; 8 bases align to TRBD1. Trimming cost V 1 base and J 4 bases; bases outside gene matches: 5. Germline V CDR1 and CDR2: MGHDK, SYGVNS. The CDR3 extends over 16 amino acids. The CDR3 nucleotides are TGTGCCAGCAGTGAATGGAGGACAGGGCTTAATGAAAAACTGTTTTTT. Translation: CASSEWRTGLNEKLFF.

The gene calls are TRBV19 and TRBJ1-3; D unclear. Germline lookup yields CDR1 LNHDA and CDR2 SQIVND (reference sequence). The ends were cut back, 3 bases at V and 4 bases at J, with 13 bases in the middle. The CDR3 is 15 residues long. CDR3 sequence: CASSIQALSGNTIYF. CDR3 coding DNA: TGTGCCAGTAGTATTCAAGCCCTCTCGGGAAACACCATATATTTT.